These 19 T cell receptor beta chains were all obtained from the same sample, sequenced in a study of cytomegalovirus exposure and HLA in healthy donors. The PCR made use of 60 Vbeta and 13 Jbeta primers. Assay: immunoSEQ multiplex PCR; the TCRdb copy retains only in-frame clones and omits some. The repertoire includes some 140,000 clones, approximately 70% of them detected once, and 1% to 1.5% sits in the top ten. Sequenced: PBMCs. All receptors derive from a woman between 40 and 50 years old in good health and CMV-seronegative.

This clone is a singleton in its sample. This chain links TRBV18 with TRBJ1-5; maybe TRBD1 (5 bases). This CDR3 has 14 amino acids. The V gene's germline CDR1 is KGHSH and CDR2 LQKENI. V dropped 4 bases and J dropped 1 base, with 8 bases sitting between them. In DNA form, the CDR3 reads TGTGCCAGCTCACGGGGCGAAAGCAATCAGCCCCAGCATTTT. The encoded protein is CASSRGESNQPQHF.

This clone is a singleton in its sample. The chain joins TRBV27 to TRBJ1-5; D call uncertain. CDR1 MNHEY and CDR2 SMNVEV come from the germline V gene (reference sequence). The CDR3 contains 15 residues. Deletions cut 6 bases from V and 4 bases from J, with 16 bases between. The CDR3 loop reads CASSPDPSGNQPQHF. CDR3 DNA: TGTGCCAGCAGCCCCGACCCTTCGGGTAATCAGCCCCAGCATTTT.

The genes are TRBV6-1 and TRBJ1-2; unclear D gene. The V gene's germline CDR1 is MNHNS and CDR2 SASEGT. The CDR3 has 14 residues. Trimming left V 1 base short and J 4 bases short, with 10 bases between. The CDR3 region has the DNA TGTGCCAGCAGTGAAGGGACTTTGGGCTATGGCTACACCTTC. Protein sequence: CASSEGTLGYGYTF.

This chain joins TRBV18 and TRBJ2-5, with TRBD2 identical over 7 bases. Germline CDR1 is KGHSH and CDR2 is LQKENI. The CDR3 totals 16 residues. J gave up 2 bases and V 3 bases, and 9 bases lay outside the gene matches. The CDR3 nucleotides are TGTGCCAGCTCACCGTACCCGGGGGGACCTCAAGAGACCCAGTACTTC. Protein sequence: CASSPYPGGPQETQYF.

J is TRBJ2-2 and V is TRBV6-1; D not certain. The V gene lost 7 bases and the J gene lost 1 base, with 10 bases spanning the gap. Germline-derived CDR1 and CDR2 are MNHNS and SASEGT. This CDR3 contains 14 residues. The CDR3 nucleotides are TGTGCCAGCATTGCACACCTGAACACCGGGGAGCTGTTTTTT. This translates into CASIAHLNTGELFF.

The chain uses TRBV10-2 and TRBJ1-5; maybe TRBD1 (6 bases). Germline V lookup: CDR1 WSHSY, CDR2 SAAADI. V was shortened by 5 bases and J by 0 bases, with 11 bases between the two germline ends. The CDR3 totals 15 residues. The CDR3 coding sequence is TGCGCCAGCAGTACCGGGACATATAGCAATCAGCCCCAGCATTTT. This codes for CASSTGTYSNQPQHF.

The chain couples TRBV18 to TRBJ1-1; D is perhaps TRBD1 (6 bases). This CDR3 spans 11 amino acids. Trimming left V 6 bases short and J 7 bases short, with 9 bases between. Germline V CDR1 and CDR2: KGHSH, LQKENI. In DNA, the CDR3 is TGTGCCAGCTCTCTGGACAGTGAAGCTTTCTTT. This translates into CASSLDSEAFF.

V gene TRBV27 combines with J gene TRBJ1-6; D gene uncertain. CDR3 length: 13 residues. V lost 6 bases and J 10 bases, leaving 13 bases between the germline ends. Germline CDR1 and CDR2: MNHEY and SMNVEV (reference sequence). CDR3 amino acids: CASRLTGVSPLHF. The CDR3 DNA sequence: TGTGCCAGCAGGCTAACCGGGGTCTCACCCCTCCACTTT.

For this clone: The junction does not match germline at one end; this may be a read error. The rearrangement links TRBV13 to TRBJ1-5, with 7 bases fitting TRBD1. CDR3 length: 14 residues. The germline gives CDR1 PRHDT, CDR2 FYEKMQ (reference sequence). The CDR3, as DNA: TGTGCCAGCAGCATAGGACAGGGCAATCAGCCCCAGCATTTT. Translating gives CASSIGQGNQPQHF.

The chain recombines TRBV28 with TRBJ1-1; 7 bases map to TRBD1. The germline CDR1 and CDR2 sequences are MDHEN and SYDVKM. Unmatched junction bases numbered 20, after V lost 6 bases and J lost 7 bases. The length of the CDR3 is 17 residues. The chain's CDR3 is CASRHFDRTGSDREAFF. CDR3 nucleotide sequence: TGTGCCAGCAGGCACTTCGACAGGACAGGTTCTGACCGTGAAGCTTTCTTT.

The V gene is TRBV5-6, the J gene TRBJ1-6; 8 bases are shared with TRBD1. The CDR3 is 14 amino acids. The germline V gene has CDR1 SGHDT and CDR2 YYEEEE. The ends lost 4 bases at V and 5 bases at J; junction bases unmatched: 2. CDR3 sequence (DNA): TGTGCCAGCAGCCCGGACAGGGATAATTCACCCCTCCACTTT. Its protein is CASSPDRDNSPLHF. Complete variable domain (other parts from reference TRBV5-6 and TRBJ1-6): DAGVTQSPTHLIKTRGQQVTLRCSPKSGHDTVSWYQQALGQGPQFIFQYYEEEERQRGNFPDRFSGHQFPNYSSELNVNALLLGDSALYLCASSPDRDNSPLHFGNGTRLTVT.

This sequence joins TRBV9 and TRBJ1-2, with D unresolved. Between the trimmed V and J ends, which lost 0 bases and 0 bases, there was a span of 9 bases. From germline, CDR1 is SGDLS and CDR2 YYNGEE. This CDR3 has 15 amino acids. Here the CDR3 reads CASSVEPRTNYGYTF. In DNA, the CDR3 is TGTGCCAGCAGCGTAGAACCCAGAACTAACTATGGCTACACCTTC. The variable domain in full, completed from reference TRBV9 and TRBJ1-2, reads DSGVTQTPKHLITATGQRVTLRCSPRSGDLSVYWYQQSLDQGLQFLIQYYNGEERAKGNILERFSAQQFPDLHSELNLSSLELGDSALYFCASSVEPRTNYGYTFGSGTRLTVV.

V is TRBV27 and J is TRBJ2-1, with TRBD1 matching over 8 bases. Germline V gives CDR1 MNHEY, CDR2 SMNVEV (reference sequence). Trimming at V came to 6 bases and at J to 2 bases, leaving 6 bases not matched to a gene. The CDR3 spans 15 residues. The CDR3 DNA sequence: TGTGCCAGCAGACGGACAGGGTCTCCCTACAATGAGCAGTTCTTC. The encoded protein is CASRRTGSPYNEQFF.

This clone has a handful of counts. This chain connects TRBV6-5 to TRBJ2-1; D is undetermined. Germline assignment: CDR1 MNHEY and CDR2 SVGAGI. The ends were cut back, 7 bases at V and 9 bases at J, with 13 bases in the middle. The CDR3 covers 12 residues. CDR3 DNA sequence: TGTGCCAGCACCTTGCCGGGTAGTGAGCAGTTCTTC. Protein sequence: CASTLPGSEQFF.

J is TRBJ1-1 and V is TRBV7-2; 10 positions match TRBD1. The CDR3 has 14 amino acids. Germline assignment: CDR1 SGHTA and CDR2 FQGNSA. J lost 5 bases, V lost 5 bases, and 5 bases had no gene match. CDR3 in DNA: TGTGCCAGCAGCGCCCGACAGGGGGCAACTGAAGCTTTCTTT. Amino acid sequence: CASSARQGATEAFF.

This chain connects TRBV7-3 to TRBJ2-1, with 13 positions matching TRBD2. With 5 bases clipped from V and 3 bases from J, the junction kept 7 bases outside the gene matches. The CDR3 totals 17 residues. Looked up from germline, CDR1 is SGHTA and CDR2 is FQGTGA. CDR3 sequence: CASSPTRLAGGYNEQFF. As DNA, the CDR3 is TGTGCCAGCAGCCCGACCAGACTAGCGGGGGGCTACAATGAGCAGTTCTTC.

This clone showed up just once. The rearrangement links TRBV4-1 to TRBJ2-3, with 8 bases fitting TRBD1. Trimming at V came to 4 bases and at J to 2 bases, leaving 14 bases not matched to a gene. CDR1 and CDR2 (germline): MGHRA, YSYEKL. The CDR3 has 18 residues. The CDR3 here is CASSPTPGGTGHTDTQYF. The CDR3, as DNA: TGCGCCAGCAGCCCGACTCCAGGGGGGACAGGACACACAGATACGCAGTATTTT.

CDR3 loop: CASSLAFGTSRFNEQFF. Written as DNA, the CDR3 is TGTGCCAGCAGCTTAGCGTTCGGGACTTCGAGATTCAATGAGCAGTTCTTC. This rearrangement joins TRBV7-9 to TRBJ2-1, with D maybe TRBD2 (6 bases). Trimming cost V 0 bases and J 6 bases, with 18 bases left between them. The CDR3 is made up of 17 amino acids. The germline CDR1 and CDR2 sequences are SEHNR and FQNEAQ (reference sequence).

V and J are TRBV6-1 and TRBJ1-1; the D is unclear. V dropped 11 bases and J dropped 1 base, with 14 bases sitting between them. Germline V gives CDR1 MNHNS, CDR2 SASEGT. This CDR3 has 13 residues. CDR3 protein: CAVFSAGNTEAFF. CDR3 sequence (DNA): TGTGCCGTATTTTCGGCAGGGAACACTGAAGCTTTCTTT.